This entry lists 9 T cell receptor beta chains sequenced from one sample in a study of post-analysis software for immune sequencing data. No antigen has been assigned to these receptors. Unique molecular identifiers were built into the TCR beta cDNA libraries. MiXCR, applied by TCRdb to the PCR reads, yields one record per CDR3 protein. The sample carries 740,000 or so distinct CDR3 sequences, about 57% recorded once. Study observations and caveats: The study found TRBV5-6, TRBV5-1 and TRBV20-1 among five TRBV segments more frequent in patients than controls.

The sample comprised blood. The receptor source for this set is a girl aged 10 to 17 with multiple sclerosis.

This clonotype was seen only a few times. The chain employs TRBV12-3 or TRBV12-4 and TRBJ2-4; the D gene is possibly TRBD2 (7 bases). TRBJ2-7 explains the end of the DNA better; the J call may be wrong. The CDR3 has 13 residues. CDR3 bases: TGTGCCAGCAGGGGGGGGGCGCACTACGAGCAGTACTTC. It yields the protein CASRGGAHYEQYF.

The rearrangement uses TRBV7-9 and TRBJ1-2; D possibly corresponds to TRBD1 (5 bases). The CDR3 extends over 14 amino acids. Germline V gene lookup returns CDR1 SEHNR and CDR2 FQNEAQ (reference sequence). The V and J ends lost 5 bases and 2 bases respectively, with 12 bases between them. The CDR3 DNA is TGTGCCAGCAGCCAGCTGGGACTCAACTATGGCTACACCTTC. It codes for CASSQLGLNYGYTF.

This clonotype was counted between two and nine times. The chain uses TRBV29-1 and TRBJ2-7, with a weak D call TRBD2 (5 bases). Germline CDR1 is SQVTM and CDR2 is ANQGSEA. The CDR3 spans 13 residues. The V end lost 4 bases, the J end lost 0 bases, and 10 bases lay between the germline ends. This CDR3 reads CSVVGISSYEQYF. In nucleotides, the CDR3 is TGCAGCGTTGTCGGGATTAGCTCCTACGAGCAGTACTTC.

This chain connects TRBV7-8 to TRBJ1-4; D gene uncertain. V dropped 0 bases and J dropped 1 base, with 6 bases sitting between them. The CDR3 has 15 residues. CDR1 and CDR2 (germline): SGHVS, FQNEAQ. The CDR3 is CASSLAWGTNEKLFF. The CDR3 region has the DNA TGTGCCAGCAGCTTAGCGTGGGGAACTAATGAAAAACTGTTTTTT.

Only a few counts were recorded for this clonotype. The chain links TRBV20-1 to TRBJ2-5; D unclear. The CDR3 contains 12 residues. CDR1 DFQATT and CDR2 SNEGSKA come from the germline V gene (reference sequence). The V end lost 1 base, the J end lost 3 bases, and 6 bases lay between the germline ends. CDR3 sequence (DNA): TGCAGTGCTAGAGGGGGTGAAGAGACCCAGTACTTC. It is translated as CSARGGEETQYF.

This chain joins TRBV20-1 and TRBJ2-3; tentatively, D is TRBD2 (5 bases). V lost 3 bases and J lost 2, with 9 bases in between. This CDR3 has 13 amino acids. Germline assignment: CDR1 DFQATT and CDR2 SNEGSKA (reference sequence). CDR3 sequence: CSASRADTDTQYF. CDR3 nucleotides: TGCAGTGCTAGCCGAGCGGACACAGATACGCAGTATTTT.

The chain carries TRBV12-3 or TRBV12-4 and TRBJ2-4; tentatively, D is TRBD1 (5 bases). There are 12 residues in the CDR3. V was cut by 6 bases and J by 13 bases, with 16 bases left in between. The DNA of the CDR3 is TGTGCCAGCAGCCGACAGCTGTTGGGGCAGTACTTC. Amino acids: CASSRQLLGQYF.

The sample holds a few counts of this clonotype. The V call is TRBV25-1, the J call TRBJ2-7, with 9 bases identical to TRBD1. With V trimmed by 4 bases and J by 4 bases, 5 bases remained unmatched. From germline, CDR1 is MGHDK and CDR2 SYGVNS. This CDR3 region has 14 residues. DNA for the CDR3: TGTGCCAGCAGTGGGACCGGGACAGGGTACGAGCAGTACTTC. It codes for CASSGTGTGYEQYF.

The chain joins TRBV7-9 to TRBJ1-5; no reliable D call. In germline, CDR1 is SEHNR, CDR2 FQNEAQ (reference sequence). The length of the CDR3 is 17 residues. V lost 1 base and J lost 3, with 16 bases in between. The CDR3, as DNA: TGTGCCAGCAGCTTAGAACTCCGAGGAGGGTCCAATCAGCCCCAGCATTTT. Translated, it gives CASSLELRGGSNQPQHF.